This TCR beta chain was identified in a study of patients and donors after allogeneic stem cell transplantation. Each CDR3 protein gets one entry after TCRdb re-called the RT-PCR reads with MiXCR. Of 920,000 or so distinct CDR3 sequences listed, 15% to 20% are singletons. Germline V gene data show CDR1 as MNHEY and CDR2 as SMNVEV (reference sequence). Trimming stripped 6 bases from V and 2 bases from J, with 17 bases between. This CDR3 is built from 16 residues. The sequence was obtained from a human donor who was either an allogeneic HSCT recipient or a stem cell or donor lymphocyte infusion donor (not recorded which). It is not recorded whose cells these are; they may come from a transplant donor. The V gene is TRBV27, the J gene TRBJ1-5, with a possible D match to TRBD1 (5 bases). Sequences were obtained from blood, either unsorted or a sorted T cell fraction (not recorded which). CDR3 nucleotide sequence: TGTGCCAGCAGCCGGCGTGGGGGGACTGGCAATCAGCCCCAGCATTTT. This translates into CASSRRGGTGNQPQHF.